Below are 28 T cell receptor beta chains sequenced from a single sample in a study of T cells in Graves' hyperthyroidism and ophthalmopathy. Amplification of TCR beta CDR3 regions used RNA as the template. The HTBI primer set served for first-round RT-PCR of the TCR CDR3. TCRdb independently ran MiXCR on the multiplex PCR reads; one entry per CDR3 protein. The table lists a few hundred thousand distinct CDR3 sequences, 15% to 18% of them singletons. The sample taken for sequencing was blood. These receptors were taken from a woman in her 30s with Graves' hyperthyroidism.

This clonotype was observed a few times. The V gene is TRBV28, the J gene TRBJ1-3; unclear D gene. The CDR3 spans 16 residues. Germline V gene data show CDR1 as MDHEN and CDR2 as SYDVKM. Trimming cost V 6 bases and J 2 bases, with 17 bases left between them. CDR3: CASRRVPQAPGNTIYF. The CDR3 DNA sequence: TGTGCCAGCAGAAGGGTTCCGCAGGCCCCTGGAAACACCATATATTTT.

This clonotype came up many times. This chain links TRBV3-1 with TRBJ2-7; D is unclear. Trimming removed 3 bases at V and 3 bases at J, with 6 bases between. The CDR3 consists of 12 residues. Per the germline V gene, CDR1 is LGHDT and CDR2 is YNNKEL (reference sequence). DNA of the CDR3: TGTGCCAGCAGCCAGTGGTACTACGAGCAGTACTTC. As protein: CASSQWYYEQYF.

V and J are TRBV9 and TRBJ2-5, with 7 bases matching TRBD1. CDR1 SGDLS and CDR2 YYNGEE come from the germline V gene. The junction had 6 bases not matched to a gene; V was cut back by 0 bases and J by 4 bases. The CDR3 covers 15 residues. The CDR3 DNA follows: TGTGCCAGCAGCGTAGCCGACAGGGTAGGAGAGACCCAGTACTTC. Residues: CASSVADRVGETQYF.

The chain joins TRBV4-1 to TRBJ2-7; D not certain. The CDR3 extends over 15 amino acids. V was pared by 2 bases and J by 5 bases, with 16 bases between. Germline V gene data show CDR1 as MGHRA and CDR2 as YSYEKL. CDR3 loop: CASSQTLDGFHEQYF. As DNA, the CDR3 is TGCGCCAGCAGCCAAACTCTGGACGGTTTCCACGAGCAGTACTTC.

The rearrangement links TRBV30 to TRBJ2-1; no firm D call. Germline CDR1 GTSNPN, CDR2 SVGIG (reference sequence). With 2 bases removed from V and 0 bases from J, the gap between germline ends came to 11 bases. The CDR3 runs 15 residues. The CDR3 nucleotides are TGTGCCTGGAGTCTTCGGCGGAGCTCCTACAATGAGCAGTTCTTC. Translated, it gives CAWSLRRSSYNEQFF. The full variable domain, in which reference TRBV30 and TRBJ2-1 provide the parts outside the CDR3, is SQTIHQWPATLVQPVGSPLSLECTVEGTSNPNLYWYRQAAGRGLQLLFYSVGIGQISSEVPQNLSASRPQDRQFILSSKKLLLSDSGFYLCAWSLRRSSYNEQFFGPGTRLTVL.

The chain uses TRBV29-1 and TRBJ2-3; 8 bases align to TRBD1. The V segment lost 4 bases and the J segment 4 bases; nucleotides outside the gene matches: 4. The CDR3 loop spans 13 amino acids. Germline V gene data show CDR1 as SQVTM and CDR2 as ANQGSEA. The CDR3 nucleotides are TGCAGCGTTGGACCGGACAGGGCAGATACGCAGTATTTT. It translates to CSVGPDRADTQYF.

This clonotype came up a few times. The chain joins TRBV20-1 to TRBJ1-2; D may be TRBD1 (5 bases). V was cut by 5 bases and J by 6 bases, with 16 bases left in between. CDR1 DFQATT and CDR2 SNEGSKA come from the germline V gene (reference sequence). The CDR3 runs to 13 residues. The CDR3 DNA sequence: TGCAGTGCTCGGTCCGGGACCGCTAATGGCTACACCTTC. Encoded protein: CSARSGTANGYTF.

This clonotype was counted many times. The chain has TRBV30 and TRBJ1-6; D remains ambiguous. Trimming pared 1 base from V and 9 bases from J, leaving 13 bases between. The germline gives CDR1 GTSNPN, CDR2 SVGIG (reference sequence). CDR3 length equals 14 residues. The CDR3 DNA reads TGTGCCTGGAGTGGTACATGGGTGGGTTCACCCCTCCACTTT. Protein: CAWSGTWVGSPLHF.

This chain uses TRBV7-6 with TRBJ2-2, with 11 bases fitting TRBD2. The CDR3 has 16 amino acids. The germline V gene encodes CDR1 SGHVS and CDR2 FNYEAQ. V was pared by 2 bases and J by 6 bases, with 5 bases of the junction left unmatched. Written as DNA, the CDR3 is TGTGCCAGCAGCTTAAGGTCGGGACTAGCGGCCGGGGAGCTGTTTTTT. This codes for CASSLRSGLAAGELFF. The variable domain in full, with the rest retrieved from reference TRBV7-6 and TRBJ2-2, is GAGVSQSPRYKVTKRGQDVALRCDPISGHVSLYWYRQALGQGPEFLTYFNYEAQQDKSGLPNDRFSAERPEGSISTLTIQRTEQRDSAMYRCASSLRSGLAAGELFFGEGSRLTVL.

This clonotype was recorded a few times. This sequence joins TRBV3-1 and TRBJ2-5, with D perhaps TRBD2 (6 bases). V was clipped by 3 bases and J by 0 bases, with 14 bases between them. Looked up from germline, CDR1 is LGHDT and CDR2 is YNNKEL (reference sequence). The CDR3 runs 16 residues. Here the CDR3 reads CASSHPAGWYQETQYF. CDR3 nucleotides: TGTGCCAGCAGCCATCCTGCGGGATGGTACCAAGAGACCCAGTACTTC.

This clonotype showed up just a few times. The V gene is TRBV28, the J gene TRBJ2-2; no firm D call. The germline V and J ends were trimmed by 6 bases and 3 bases, with 8 bases remaining between them. This CDR3 is 13 amino acids long. Germline-derived CDR1 and CDR2 are MDHEN and SYDVKM. The CDR3 DNA is TGTGCCAGCAGCAACTACGACACCGGGGAGCTGTTTTTT. This translates into CASSNYDTGELFF.

The chain recombines TRBV5-6 with TRBJ1-5; D is uncertain. Trimming cost V 0 bases and J 0 bases, with 10 bases left between them. This CDR3 has 16 residues. Per germline, CDR1 SGHDT and CDR2 YYEEEE. CDR3 coding DNA: TGTGCCAGCAGCTTGGAGGGCGGCCGTAGCAATCAGCCCCAGCATTTT. This codes for CASSLEGGRSNQPQHF.

This clonotype was picked up many times. V gene TRBV27 combines with J gene TRBJ2-3, with D perhaps matching TRBD1 (5 bases). Germline lookup yields CDR1 MNHEY and CDR2 SMNVEV (reference sequence). This CDR3 is 15 amino acids long. Trimming removed 6 bases from V and 5 bases from J, with 18 bases in between. CDR3 DNA: TGTGCCAGCAGAACCAGGGTAATTGGGGTAGATACGCAGTATTTT. This sequence encodes CASRTRVIGVDTQYF.

The rearrangement links TRBV9 to TRBJ2-1; either TRBD1 or TRBD2 may fit D (6 bases each). The CDR3 has 15 amino acids. CDR1 and CDR2 from the germline V gene are SGDLS and YYNGEE. V dropped 0 bases and J dropped 1 base, with 8 bases sitting between them. CDR3 region: CASSVEGGSYNEQFF. CDR3 coding DNA: TGTGCCAGCAGCGTAGAGGGGGGATCCTACAATGAGCAGTTCTTC.

This clonotype was found many times. CDR3 sequence (DNA): TGCAGCGTCCCACAGGGCCGGGGTGGCACTGAAGCTTTCTTT. Its translation is CSVPQGRGGTEAFF. This chain connects TRBV29-1 to TRBJ1-1, with D tentatively TRBD1 (6 bases). Germline CDR1 is SQVTM and CDR2 is ANQGSEA. The ends were cut back, 6 bases at V and 4 bases at J, with 18 bases in the middle. This CDR3 is 14 amino acids long.

This clonotype was detected only a few times. The chain joins TRBV4-1 to TRBJ1-5; D call uncertain. Germline lookup yields CDR1 MGHRA and CDR2 YSYEKL. The germline V and J ends were trimmed by 1 base and 4 bases, with 20 bases remaining between them. There are 18 residues in the CDR3. The CDR3 DNA is TGCGCCAGCAGCCAAGCTGCGGGGTACGGCGGGAGGAATCAGCCCCAGCATTTT. It yields the protein CASSQAAGYGGRNQPQHF.

V is TRBV7-3 and J is TRBJ2-5, with a weak D call TRBD1 (5 bases). Trimming left V 5 bases short and J 5 bases short, with 15 bases between. In germline, CDR1 is SGHTA, CDR2 FQGTGA. This CDR3 is 14 amino acids long. CDR3 region: CASSPGSRDETQYF. CDR3 DNA sequence: TGTGCCAGCAGCCCAGGAAGCAGGGATGAGACCCAGTACTTC. The whole variable domain, filled in from reference TRBV7-3 and TRBJ2-5, reads GAGVSQTPSNKVTEKGKYVELRCDPISGHTALYWYRQSLGQGPEFLIYFQGTGAADDSGLPNDRFFAVRPEGSVSTLKIQRTERGDSAVYLCASSPGSRDETQYFGPGTRLLVL.

This clonotype was counted many times. The rearrangement uses TRBV7-6 and TRBJ2-7; TRBD2 agrees at 15 bases. The ends lost 5 bases at V and 2 bases at J; junction bases unmatched: 1. Germline V gene data show CDR1 as SGHVS and CDR2 as FNYEAQ. CDR3 length: 15 residues. CDR3 sequence (DNA): TGTGCCAGCAGCCGGACTAGCGGGAGGGCCTACGAGCAGTACTTC. It codes for CASSRTSGRAYEQYF.

Many counts were recorded for this clonotype. The rearrangement links TRBV3-1 to TRBJ2-7; D is perhaps TRBD1 (5 bases). Deletions cut 0 bases from V and 6 bases from J, with 6 bases between. Germline values: CDR1 LGHDT, CDR2 YNNKEL (reference sequence). This CDR3 comprises 12 residues. The CDR3 DNA reads as TGTGCCAGCAGCCAAGATCAGGGCGAGCAGTACTTC. This translates into CASSQDQGEQYF.

The chain combines TRBV29-1 with TRBJ2-1; TRBD2 matches at 13 bases. There are 15 residues in the CDR3. Looked up from germline, CDR1 is SQVTM and CDR2 is ANQGSEA. With V trimmed by 7 bases and J by 6 bases, 9 bases remained unmatched. The CDR3 region has the DNA TGCAGCGCTACGACACTAGCGGGAGGGGGCAATGAGCAGTTCTTC. Encoded protein: CSATTLAGGGNEQFF.

The table lists this clonotype with a few counts. The chain employs TRBV7-9 and TRBJ2-7; D is ambiguous. V was pared by 5 bases and J by 2 bases, with 25 bases between. This CDR3 has 18 residues. Germline V CDR1 and CDR2: SEHNR, FQNEAQ (reference sequence). The CDR3 sequence is CASSPPFSREIQPYEQYF. DNA for the CDR3: TGTGCCAGCAGCCCTCCTTTCAGTCGAGAAATCCAACCCTACGAGCAGTACTTC.

This clonotype was recorded once. This clone may be a read error of a much larger clone one base away. CDR3 sequence: CAIGAASFNEQFF. The CDR3 coding sequence is TGTGCCATCGGTGCGGCTAGCTTCAATGAGCAGTTCTTC. V and J are TRBV10-3 and TRBJ2-1, with D possibly being TRBD2 (5 bases). Between the trimmed V and J ends, which lost 8 bases and 6 bases, there was a span of 14 bases. Germline V lookup: CDR1 ENHRY, CDR2 SYGVKD. The CDR3 length is 13 residues.

This clonotype was found many times. The V and J genes are TRBV5-5 and TRBJ2-5; D is undetermined. Germline V gene data show CDR1 as SGHKS and CDR2 as YYEKEE (reference sequence). V lost 4 bases and J lost 0, with 10 bases in between. The CDR3 covers 14 residues. The CDR3 region is CASSPTNYQETQYF. The DNA for the CDR3 is TGTGCCAGCAGCCCGACAAACTACCAAGAGACCCAGTACTTC.

In this sample, this clonotype turned up many times. The V and J genes are TRBV20-1 and TRBJ2-1; D unresolved. The CDR3 covers 12 residues. Trimming cost V 6 bases and J 4 bases, with 10 bases left between them. Germline-derived CDR1 and CDR2 are DFQATT and SNEGSKA (reference sequence). The CDR3 nucleotides read TGCAGTGCACGAACCATTTACAATGAGCAGTTCTTC. This translates into CSARTIYNEQFF.

This clonotype occurred many times. The genes are TRBV3-1 and TRBJ1-1, with 10 bases identical to TRBD1. The length of the CDR3 is 16 residues. With V trimmed by 5 bases and J by 4 bases, 10 bases remained unmatched. CDR1 is LGHDT, CDR2 YNNKEL, per germline (reference sequence). CDR3 coding DNA: TGTGCCAGCAGCTGGAGCCCCGGGACAGGGGTCACTGAAGCTTTCTTT. Protein: CASSWSPGTGVTEAFF.

This clonotype was detected many times. The chain links TRBV20-1 to TRBJ2-1, with 12 bases identical to TRBD2. Germline V lookup: CDR1 DFQATT, CDR2 SNEGSKA (reference sequence). The CDR3 loop spans 15 amino acids. With 3 bases clipped from V and 9 bases from J, the junction kept 9 bases outside the gene matches. The CDR3 spells CSASPLAGGVGEQFF. In DNA, the CDR3 is TGCAGTGCTAGCCCCCTAGCGGGAGGGGTCGGTGAGCAGTTCTTC.

This clonotype showed up many times. The V and J genes are TRBV19 and TRBJ1-2; no clear D gene. The CDR3 covers 16 residues. Trimming shortened V by 3 bases and J by 7 bases, and 21 bases separated the two germline ends. CDR1 and CDR2 from the germline V gene are LNHDA and SQIVND (reference sequence). The CDR3 is CASSIWRTAAGSGYTF. As DNA, the CDR3 is TGTGCCAGTAGTATTTGGAGGACGGCAGCAGGCTCTGGCTACACCTTC.

This clonotype was picked up many times. V gene TRBV11-2 combines with J gene TRBJ2-2, with 8 bases aligning to TRBD2. The CDR3 covers 15 residues. J was trimmed by 4 bases and V by 5 bases; bases with no gene match: 6. Germline CDR1 SGHAT, CDR2 FQNNGV. CDR3 sequence (DNA): TGTGCCAGCAGCACCATAGCGGGAAGCACCGGGGAGCTGTTTTTT. Amino acids: CASSTIAGSTGELFF.